One and the same sample provided the 8 T cell receptor beta chains below, sequenced in a study of blood T cells in healthy people across ages. The use of a sample-barcoded 5' primer and a J-beta primer mix characterized a second PCR of roughly 6 to 11 cycles. MiXCR, applied by TCRdb to the 5' RACE reads, yields one record per CDR3 protein. The table records roughly 2 million distinct CDR3 sequences, approximately 50% of them present only once. Sequencing was carried out using blood. The receptors were gathered from a woman aged 40 to 50 in good health.

The chain is built from TRBV12-3 or TRBV12-4 and TRBJ1-2; TRBD1 matches at 9 bases. The CDR3 length is 13 residues. The junction had 8 bases not matched to a gene; V was cut back by 7 bases and J by 8 bases. The CDR3 here is CASNELDRGGYTF. For the CDR3, the DNA is TGTGCCAGCAACGAACTCGACAGGGGGGGCTACACCTTC.

The CDR3 sequence is CATSRERRVQETQYF. The CDR3 DNA is TGTGCCACCAGCAGAGAACGACGGGTGCAAGAGACCCAGTACTTC. This chain connects TRBV15 to TRBJ2-5; D is undetermined. In germline, CDR1 is LNHNV, CDR2 YYDKDF (reference sequence). V lost 0 bases and J lost 2, with 10 bases in between. The CDR3 has 15 amino acids. Drawing the rest from reference TRBV15 and TRBJ2-5, the complete variable domain is DAMVIQNPRYQVTQFGKPVTLSCSQTLNHNVMYWYQQKSSQAPKLLFHYYDKDFNNEADTPDNFQSRRPNTSFCFLDIRSPGLGDTAMYLCATSRERRVQETQYFGPGTRLLVL.

The rearrangement joins TRBV4-1 to TRBJ2-1; D ambiguous. Germline CDR1 reads MGHRA; CDR2 reads YSYEKL. The CDR3 covers 16 residues. With 0 bases removed from V and 2 bases from J, the gap between germline ends came to 11 bases. DNA of the CDR3: TGCGCCAGCAGCCAAGAGGGCATCCTTCCCTACAATGAGCAGTTCTTC. Residues: CASSQEGILPYNEQFF.

In this sample, this clonotype turned up a few times. The DNA of the CDR3 is TGCAGTGCGCCACTAGCGGGGGGCAGCACAGATACGCAGTATTTT. It encodes CSAPLAGGSTDTQYF. The V gene is TRBV20-1, the J gene TRBJ2-3; 12 nucleotides align to TRBD2. CDR1 and CDR2 (germline): DFQATT, SNEGSKA (reference sequence). Trimming cost V 6 bases and J 0 bases; bases outside gene matches: 4. The length of the CDR3 is 15 residues.

The chain joins TRBV28 to TRBJ1-4; no clear D gene. Germline CDR1 MDHEN, CDR2 SYDVKM. This CDR3 has 14 amino acids. The V end was cut by 8 bases, the J end by 4 bases, with 14 bases between. The DNA of the CDR3 is TGTGCCAGCGACGACGGGTCCTTTAATGAAAAACTGTTTTTT. Encoded protein: CASDDGSFNEKLFF.

This clonotype was counted a few times. The chain is built from TRBV5-1 and TRBJ2-5; either TRBD1 or TRBD2 may supply D (5 bases each). Germline lookup yields CDR1 SGHRS and CDR2 YFSETQ. This CDR3 contains 15 residues. V was cut by 0 bases and J by 5 bases, with 14 bases left in between. The CDR3 nucleotides read TGCGCCAGCAGCTTGGCGGGACGGCCTTCGGAGACCCAGTACTTC. Amino acids: CASSLAGRPSETQYF.

This rearrangement joins TRBV5-1 to TRBJ2-3, with TRBD1 matching over 8 bases. J was trimmed by 5 bases and V by 5 bases; bases with no gene match: 13. Germline assignment: CDR1 SGHRS and CDR2 YFSETQ. This CDR3 region has 16 residues. The CDR3 loop reads CASRSRQGIVGDTQYF. CDR3 DNA: TGCGCCAGCAGATCAAGACAGGGGATTGTGGGAGATACGCAGTATTTT. Variable domain in full (rest from reference TRBV5-1 and TRBJ2-3): KAGVTQTPRYLIKTRGQQVTLSCSPISGHRSVSWYQQTPGQGLQFLFEYFSETQRNKGNFPGRFSGRQFSNSRSEMNVSTLELGDSALYLCASRSRQGIVGDTQYFGPGTRLTVL.

The chain has TRBV7-2 and TRBJ2-4, with TRBD1 identical over 7 bases. The CDR3 consists of 20 residues. V lost 5 bases and J lost 0; bases outside the gene matches: 19. Germline V gene data show CDR1 as SGHTA and CDR2 as FQGNSA. CDR3 sequence reads: CASSPVLGVAGGIAKNIQYF. CDR3 DNA: TGTGCCAGCAGCCCGGTCCTAGGGGTCGCAGGGGGAATAGCCAAAAACATTCAGTACTTC.